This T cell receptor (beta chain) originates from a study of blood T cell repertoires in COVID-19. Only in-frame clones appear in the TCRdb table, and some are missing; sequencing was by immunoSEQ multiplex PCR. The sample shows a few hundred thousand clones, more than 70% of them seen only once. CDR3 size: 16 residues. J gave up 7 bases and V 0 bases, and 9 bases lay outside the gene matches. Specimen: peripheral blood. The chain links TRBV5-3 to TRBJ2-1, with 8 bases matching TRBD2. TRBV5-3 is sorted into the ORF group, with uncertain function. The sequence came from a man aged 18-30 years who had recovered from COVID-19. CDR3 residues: CARSLVVLAVSNEQFF. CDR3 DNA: TGTGCCAGAAGCTTGGTGGTACTAGCGGTTAGTAATGAGCAGTTCTTC.